This T cell receptor (beta chain) was sequenced in a study of T-cell memory formation after mild COVID-19. Across the whole study: Among the donors, TCR clusters were largely specific to each donor.

The germline CDR1 and CDR2 sequences are DFQATT and SNEGSKA (reference sequence). The length of the CDR3 is 13 residues. The V segment lost 6 bases and the J segment 3 bases; nucleotides outside the gene matches: 2. Study-level points and caveats: Clones that shrank (day 15 to 85) were balanced CD4/CD8, whereas later expanders leaned CD4+. Pre-infection memory held some responding clones, suggesting pre-existing cross-reactive T cells responded.

MiXCR was run by TCRdb on the 5' RACE reads, yielding one entry per CDR3 protein. The sample carries just over 300,000 distinct CDR3 sequences, roughly a fifth recorded once. A remark on this clonotype: Its matching antigen is unknown.

This chain uses TRBV20-1 with TRBJ1-1; 12 bases map to TRBD1. The origin of this receptor is a man between 18 and 29 years old who had mild COVID-19 (a few samples of this study predate the infection). Cell type and time point are not known. Source material: PBMCs or a T cell subset sorted from them (not recorded which). In nucleotides, the CDR3 is TGCAGTGCCGGGACAGGGGGCGACACTGAAGCTTTCTTT. Translating it yields CSAGTGGDTEAFF.